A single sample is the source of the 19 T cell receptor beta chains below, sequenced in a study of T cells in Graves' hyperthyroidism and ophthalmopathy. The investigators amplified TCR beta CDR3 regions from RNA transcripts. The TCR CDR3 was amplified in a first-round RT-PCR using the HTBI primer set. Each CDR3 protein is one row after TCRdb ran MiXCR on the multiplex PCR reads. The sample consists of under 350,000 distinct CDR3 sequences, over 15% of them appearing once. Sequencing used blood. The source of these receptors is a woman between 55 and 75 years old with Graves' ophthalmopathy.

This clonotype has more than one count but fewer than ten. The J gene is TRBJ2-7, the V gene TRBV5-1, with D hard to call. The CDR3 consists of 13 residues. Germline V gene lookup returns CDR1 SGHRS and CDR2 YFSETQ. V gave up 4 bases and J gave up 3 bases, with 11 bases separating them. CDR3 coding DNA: TGCGCCAGCAGCCGAGGCCAGAACTACGAGCAGTACTTC. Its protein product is CASSRGQNYEQYF.

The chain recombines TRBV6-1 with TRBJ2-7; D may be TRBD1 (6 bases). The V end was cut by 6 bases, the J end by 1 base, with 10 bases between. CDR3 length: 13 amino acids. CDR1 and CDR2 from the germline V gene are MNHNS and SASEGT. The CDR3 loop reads CASSARGSYEQYF. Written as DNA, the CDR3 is TGTGCCAGCAGCGCCAGGGGTTCCTACGAGCAGTACTTC.

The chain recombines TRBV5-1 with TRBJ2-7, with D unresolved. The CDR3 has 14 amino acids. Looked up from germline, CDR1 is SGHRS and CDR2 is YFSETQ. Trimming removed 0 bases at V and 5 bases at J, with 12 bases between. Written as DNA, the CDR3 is TGCGCCAGCAGCTTGGTGGGAAGTACTGACGAGCAGTACTTC. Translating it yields CASSLVGSTDEQYF.

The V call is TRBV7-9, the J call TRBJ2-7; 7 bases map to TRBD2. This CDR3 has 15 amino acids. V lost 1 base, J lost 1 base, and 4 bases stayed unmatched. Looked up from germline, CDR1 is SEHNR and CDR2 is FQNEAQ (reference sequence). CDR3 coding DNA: TGTGCCAGCAGCTTAGAGGTAGCGGGTTCCTACGAGCAGTACTTC. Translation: CASSLEVAGSYEQYF. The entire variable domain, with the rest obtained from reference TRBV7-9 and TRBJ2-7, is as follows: DTGVSQNPRHKITKRGQNVTFRCDPISEHNRLYWYRQTLGQGPEFLTYFQNEAQLEKSRLLSDRFSAERPKGSFSTLEIQRTEQGDSAMYLCASSLEVAGSYEQYFGPGTRLTVT.

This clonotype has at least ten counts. Here the CDR3 reads CASSQERGTGSYNEQFF. The DNA of the CDR3 is TGCGCCAGCAGCCAAGAAAGAGGAACAGGCTCCTACAATGAGCAGTTCTTC. The chain recombines TRBV4-3 with TRBJ2-1; TRBD1 is a possible D gene (5 bases). V dropped 0 bases and J dropped 0 bases, with 12 bases sitting between them. Germline values: CDR1 LGHNA, CDR2 YSLEER. CDR3 length: 17 residues.

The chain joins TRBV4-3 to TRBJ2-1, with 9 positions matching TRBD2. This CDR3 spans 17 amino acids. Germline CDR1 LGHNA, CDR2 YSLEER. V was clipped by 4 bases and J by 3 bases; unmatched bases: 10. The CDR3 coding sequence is TGCGCCAGCAGCCTCCTAGCGGGGCCGCCGAACTACAATGAGCAGTTCTTC. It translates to CASSLLAGPPNYNEQFF.

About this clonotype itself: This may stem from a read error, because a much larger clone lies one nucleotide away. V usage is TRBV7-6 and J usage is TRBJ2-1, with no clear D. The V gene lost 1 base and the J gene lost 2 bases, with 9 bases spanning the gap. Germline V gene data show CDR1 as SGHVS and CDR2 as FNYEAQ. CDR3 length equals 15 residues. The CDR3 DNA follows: TGTGCCAGCAGCTTAGGACCCCTCCCCTACAATGAGCAGTTCTTC. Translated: CASSLGPLPYNEQFF.

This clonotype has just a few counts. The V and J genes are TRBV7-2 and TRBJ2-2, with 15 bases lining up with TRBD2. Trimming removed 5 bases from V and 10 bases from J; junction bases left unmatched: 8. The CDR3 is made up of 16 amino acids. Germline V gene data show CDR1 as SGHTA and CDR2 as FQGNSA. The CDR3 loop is CASSPRTSGRAEELFF. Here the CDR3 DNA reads TGTGCCAGCAGCCCAAGGACTAGCGGGAGGGCCGAGGAGCTGTTTTTT.

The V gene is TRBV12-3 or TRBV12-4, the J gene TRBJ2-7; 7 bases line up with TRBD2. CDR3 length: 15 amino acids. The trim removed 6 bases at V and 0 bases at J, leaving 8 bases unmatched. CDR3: CASRGLAGLSYEQYF. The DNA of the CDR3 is TGTGCCAGCAGGGGTTTAGCGGGCCTCTCCTACGAGCAGTACTTC.

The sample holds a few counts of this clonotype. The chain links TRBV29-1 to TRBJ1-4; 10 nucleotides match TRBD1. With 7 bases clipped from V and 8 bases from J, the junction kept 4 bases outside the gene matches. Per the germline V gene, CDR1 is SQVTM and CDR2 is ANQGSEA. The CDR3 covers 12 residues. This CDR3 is CSAKGQGEKLFF. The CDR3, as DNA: TGCAGCGCCAAGGGACAGGGGGAAAAACTGTTTTTT.

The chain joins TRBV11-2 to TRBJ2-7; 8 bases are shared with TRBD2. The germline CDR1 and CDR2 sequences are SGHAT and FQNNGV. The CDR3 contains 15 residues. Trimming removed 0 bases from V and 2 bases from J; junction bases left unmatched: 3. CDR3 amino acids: CASSLELAVTYEQYF. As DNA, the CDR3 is TGTGCCAGCAGCTTAGAACTAGCGGTGACCTACGAGCAGTACTTC.

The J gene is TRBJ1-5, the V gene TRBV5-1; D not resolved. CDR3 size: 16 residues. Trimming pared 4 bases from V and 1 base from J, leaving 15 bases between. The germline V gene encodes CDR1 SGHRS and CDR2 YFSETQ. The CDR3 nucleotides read TGCGCCAGCAGCCCGGAAATACAAGGGAGCAATCAGCCCCAGCATTTT. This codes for CASSPEIQGSNQPQHF.

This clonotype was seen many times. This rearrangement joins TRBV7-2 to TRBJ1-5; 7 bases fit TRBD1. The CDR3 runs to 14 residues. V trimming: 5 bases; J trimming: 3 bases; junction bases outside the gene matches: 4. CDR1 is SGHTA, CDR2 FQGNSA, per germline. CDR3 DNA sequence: TGTGCCAGCAGCCCACAGGGGCTCAATCAGCCCCAGCATTTT. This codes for CASSPQGLNQPQHF. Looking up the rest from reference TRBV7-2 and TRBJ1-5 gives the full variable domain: GAGVSQSPSNKVTEKGKDVELRCDPISGHTALYWYRQSLGQGLEFLIYFQGNSAPDKSGLPSDRFSAERTGGSVSTLTIQRTQQEDSAVYLCASSPQGLNQPQHFGDGTRLSIL.

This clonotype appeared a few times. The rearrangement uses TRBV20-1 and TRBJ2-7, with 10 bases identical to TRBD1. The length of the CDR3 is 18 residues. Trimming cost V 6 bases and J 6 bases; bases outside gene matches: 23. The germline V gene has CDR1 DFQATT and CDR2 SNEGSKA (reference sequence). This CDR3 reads CSAPRALTTGGQFFEQYF. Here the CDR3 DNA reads TGCAGTGCCCCCAGGGCATTGACGACAGGGGGCCAGTTCTTCGAGCAGTACTTC.

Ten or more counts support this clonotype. The CDR3 loop is CASKPGQGGYNEQFF. The CDR3 coding sequence is TGTGCCAGCAAACCGGGACAGGGGGGATACAATGAGCAGTTCTTC. This sequence joins TRBV6-2 or TRBV6-3 and TRBJ2-1, with 11 bases identical to TRBD1. This CDR3 spans 15 amino acids. The germline gives CDR1 MNHEY, CDR2 SVGEGT. With V trimmed by 7 bases and J by 4 bases, 6 bases remained unmatched.

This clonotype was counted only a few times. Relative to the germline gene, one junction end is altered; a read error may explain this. In DNA, the CDR3 is TGTGCCAGCAGTTCCACCGGGACAGACTCCCACAATGAGCAGTTCTTC. Protein sequence: CASSSTGTDSHNEQFF. The chain carries TRBV6-1 and TRBJ2-1; TRBD1 aligns across 7 bases. The CDR3 is 16 residues long. In germline, CDR1 is MNHNS, CDR2 SASEGT.

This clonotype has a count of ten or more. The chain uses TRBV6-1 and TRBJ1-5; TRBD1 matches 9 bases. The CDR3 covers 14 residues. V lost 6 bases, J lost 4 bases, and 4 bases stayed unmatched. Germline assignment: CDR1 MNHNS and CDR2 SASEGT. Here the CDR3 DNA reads TGTGCCAGCAGAAGGGGACAGGGAAATCAGCCCCAGCATTTT. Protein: CASRRGQGNQPQHF.

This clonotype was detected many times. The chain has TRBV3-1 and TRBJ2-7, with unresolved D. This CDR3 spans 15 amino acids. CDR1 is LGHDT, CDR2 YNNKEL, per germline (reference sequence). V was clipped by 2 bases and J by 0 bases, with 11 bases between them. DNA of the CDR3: TGTGCCAGCAGCCAATCAGACGGATTCTCCTACGAGCAGTACTTC. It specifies CASSQSDGFSYEQYF.

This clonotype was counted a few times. The CDR3 reads CASRDRDSGTDTQYF. The CDR3 nucleotides read TGTGCCAGCAGGGACCGGGACAGTGGTACAGATACGCAGTATTTT. V usage is TRBV5-5 and J usage is TRBJ2-3; 7 bases agree with TRBD1. The V gene end was trimmed by 5 bases and the J gene end by 3 bases; junction bases not matched to a gene: 9. Germline CDR1 reads SGHKS; CDR2 reads YYEKEE (reference sequence). The CDR3 covers 15 residues.